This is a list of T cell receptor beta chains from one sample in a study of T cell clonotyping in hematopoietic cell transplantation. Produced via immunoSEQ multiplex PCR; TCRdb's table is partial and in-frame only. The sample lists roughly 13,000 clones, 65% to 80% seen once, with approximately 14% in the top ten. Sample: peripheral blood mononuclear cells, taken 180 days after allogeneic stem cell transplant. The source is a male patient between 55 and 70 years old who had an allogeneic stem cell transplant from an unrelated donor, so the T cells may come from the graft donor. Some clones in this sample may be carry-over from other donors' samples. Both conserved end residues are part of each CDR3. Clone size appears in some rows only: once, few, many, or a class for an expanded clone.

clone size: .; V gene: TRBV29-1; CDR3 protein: CSVDQGVVMNTEAFF
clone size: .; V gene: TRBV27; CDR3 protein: CASSPGQTYEQYF
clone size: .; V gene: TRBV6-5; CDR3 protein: CASSLGTSGNEQYF
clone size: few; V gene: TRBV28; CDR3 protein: CAISDGLSPLHF
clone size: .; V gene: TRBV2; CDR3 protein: CASSVGRGQPQHF
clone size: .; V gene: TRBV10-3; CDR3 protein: CAISESSGKNTEAFF
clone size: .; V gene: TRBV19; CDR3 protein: CASSSTGGEGETQYF
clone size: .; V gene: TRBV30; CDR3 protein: CAWSVPGTGGYEQYF
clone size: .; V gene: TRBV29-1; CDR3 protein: CSVEDLGSADEKLFF
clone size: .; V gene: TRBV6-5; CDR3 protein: CASTQSGGRGYTF
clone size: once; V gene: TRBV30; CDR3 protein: CAWAGGAWQPQHF
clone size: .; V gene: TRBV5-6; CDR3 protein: CASRVSSGSTAQYF
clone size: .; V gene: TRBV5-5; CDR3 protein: CASSPRDPRDSYEQYF
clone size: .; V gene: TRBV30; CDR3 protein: CASEGVGYTF
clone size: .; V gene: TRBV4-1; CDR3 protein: CASSLLPGQGKDTEAFF
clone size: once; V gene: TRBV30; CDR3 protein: CAWAGGASGNTIYF
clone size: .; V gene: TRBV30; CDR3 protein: CAWRLTGSNQPQHF
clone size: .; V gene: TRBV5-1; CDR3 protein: CASSLKEIPYEQYF
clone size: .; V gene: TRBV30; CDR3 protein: CAWKNIGAGYEQYF
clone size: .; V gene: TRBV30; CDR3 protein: CAWGLVVSSYEQYF
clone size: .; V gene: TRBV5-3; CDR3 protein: CARSLATRRVTGGSYEQYF
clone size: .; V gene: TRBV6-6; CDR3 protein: CASSYSQATYEQYF
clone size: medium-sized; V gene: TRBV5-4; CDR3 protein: CASSSRGQGRAWPYEQYF
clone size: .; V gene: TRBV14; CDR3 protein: CARGTHLTGNTIYF
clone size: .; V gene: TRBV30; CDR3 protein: CAWSGGLAATDTQYF
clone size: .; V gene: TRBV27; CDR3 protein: CASSSWTGRIASPLHF
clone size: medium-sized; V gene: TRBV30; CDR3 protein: CAWSVGPNTEAFF
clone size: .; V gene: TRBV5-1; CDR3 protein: CASSPDPSRDTQYF
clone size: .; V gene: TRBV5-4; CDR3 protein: CASSGGTGGAEKLFF
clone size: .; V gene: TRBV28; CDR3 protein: CASSLTASTGNTIYF
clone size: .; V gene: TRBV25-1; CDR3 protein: CASSERQAHYGYTF
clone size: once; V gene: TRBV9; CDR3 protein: CASSVESTGWTYGYTF
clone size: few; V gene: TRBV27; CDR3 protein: CASSVGGLYTF
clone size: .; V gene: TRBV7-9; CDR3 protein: CASSLGVDYEQYF
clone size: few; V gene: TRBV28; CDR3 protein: CASSFISLSNGYTF
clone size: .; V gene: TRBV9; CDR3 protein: CASATGTNYGYTF
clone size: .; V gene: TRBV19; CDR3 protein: CASSPGLEGENIQYF
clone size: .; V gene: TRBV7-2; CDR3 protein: CASSSDRGETQYF
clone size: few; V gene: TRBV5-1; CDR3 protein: CASSLGAGASTDTQYF
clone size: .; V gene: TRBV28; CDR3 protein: CASSPPKVAYGYTF
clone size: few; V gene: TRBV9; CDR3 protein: CASSASGRAWETQYF
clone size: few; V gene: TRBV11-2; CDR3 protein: CASSLVAGLRDF
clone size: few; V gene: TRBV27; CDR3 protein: CASRRRREGQPQHF
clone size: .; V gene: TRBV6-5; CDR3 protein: CASSKGGKGQETQYF
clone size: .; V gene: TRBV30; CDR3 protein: CAWSGDHNQPQHF
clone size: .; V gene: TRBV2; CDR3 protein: CASSEGRSQAFF
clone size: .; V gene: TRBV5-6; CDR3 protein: CASSFGRGVEQYF
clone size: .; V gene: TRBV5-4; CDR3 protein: CASSSLRATSGPINEQFF
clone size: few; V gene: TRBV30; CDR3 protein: CAWDSHRDAEAFF
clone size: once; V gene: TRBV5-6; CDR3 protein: CASSLKPGYEQYF
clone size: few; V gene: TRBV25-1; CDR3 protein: CASSGFAGYNEQFF
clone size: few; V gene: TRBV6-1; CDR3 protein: CALLGPGGTEAFF
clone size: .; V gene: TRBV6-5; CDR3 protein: CASSYSNRGTGELFF
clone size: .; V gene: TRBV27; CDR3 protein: CASSLSSLGAYGYTF
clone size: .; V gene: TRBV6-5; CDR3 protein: CASYDGTHSPLHF